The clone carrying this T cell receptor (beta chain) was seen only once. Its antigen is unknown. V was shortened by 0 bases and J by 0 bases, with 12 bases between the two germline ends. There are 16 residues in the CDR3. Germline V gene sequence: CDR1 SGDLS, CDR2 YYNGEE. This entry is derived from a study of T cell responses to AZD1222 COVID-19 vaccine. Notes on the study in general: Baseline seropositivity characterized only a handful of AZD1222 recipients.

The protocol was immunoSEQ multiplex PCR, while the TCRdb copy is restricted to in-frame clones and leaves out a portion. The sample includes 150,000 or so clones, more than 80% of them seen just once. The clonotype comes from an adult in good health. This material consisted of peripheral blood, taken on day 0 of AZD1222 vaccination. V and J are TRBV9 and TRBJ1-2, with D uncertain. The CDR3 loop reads CASSVDEFLANYGYTF. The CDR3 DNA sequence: TGTGCCAGCAGCGTAGACGAGTTTTTAGCTAACTATGGCTACACCTTC.